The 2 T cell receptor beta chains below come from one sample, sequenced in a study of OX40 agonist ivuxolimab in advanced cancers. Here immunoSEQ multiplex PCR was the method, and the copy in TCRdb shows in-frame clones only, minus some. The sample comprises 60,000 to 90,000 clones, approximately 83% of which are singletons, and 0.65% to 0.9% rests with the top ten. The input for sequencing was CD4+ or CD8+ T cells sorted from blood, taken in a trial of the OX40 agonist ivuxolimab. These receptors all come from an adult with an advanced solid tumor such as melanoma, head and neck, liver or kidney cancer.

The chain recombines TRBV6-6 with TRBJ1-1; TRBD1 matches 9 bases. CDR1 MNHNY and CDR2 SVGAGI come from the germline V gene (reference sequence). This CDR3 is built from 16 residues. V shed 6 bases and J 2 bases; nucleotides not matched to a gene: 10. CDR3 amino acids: CASSDDRGGRNTEAFF. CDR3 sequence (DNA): TGTGCCAGCAGCGATGACAGGGGGGGTAGAAACACTGAAGCTTTCTTT.

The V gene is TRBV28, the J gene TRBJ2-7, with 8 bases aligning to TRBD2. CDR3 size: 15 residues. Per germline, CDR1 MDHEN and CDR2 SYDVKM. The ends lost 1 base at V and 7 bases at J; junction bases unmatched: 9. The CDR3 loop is CASSLSAGGLWEQYF. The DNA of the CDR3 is TGTGCCAGCAGTTTATCCGCGGGAGGTCTGTGGGAGCAGTACTTC.